This paragraph reports one T cell receptor beta chain. The record originates from a study of control samples from healthy donors and cancer patients. The repertoire was sequenced with immunoSEQ multiplex PCR; TCRdb's copy has only in-frame clones and lacks some. The data contain some 130,000 clones, approximately 92% of them singletons. V was pared by 3 bases and J by 0 bases, with 18 bases between. The length of the CDR3 is 17 residues. Germline CDR1 and CDR2: LNHDA and SQIVND (reference sequence). Sequenced: blood. The chain carries TRBV19 and TRBJ2-7; D possibly uses TRBD1 or TRBD2 (5 bases each). The sequence was collected from a woman aged 45-59 years in good health. In DNA, the CDR3 is TGTGCCAGTAGTATCGTAAAAACCGGGACGGCCTCCTACGAGCAGTACTTC. The encoded protein is CASSIVKTGTASYEQYF.